Listed below are T cell receptor beta chains from one sample, sequenced in a study of cytomegalovirus exposure and HLA in healthy donors. Generated by immunoSEQ multiplex PCR, the TCRdb table keeps only in-frame clones and is missing some. The sample lists more than 300,000 clones, about nine tenths seen once, with around 0.8% in the top ten. Sequenced input: PBMCs. These receptors all come from a woman aged 18 to 35 in good health and CMV-seronegative. Each CDR3 is given with its conserved first and last residue. D genes are given only for firm matches. Not every row has a clone size; where given, it reads once, few, many or a size class.

TRBJ1-1,.,.,TRBV11-2,CASSLKGQNTEAFF,TGTGCCAGCAGCTTAAAGGGGCAGAACACTGAAGCTTTCTTT
TRBJ1-1,.,.,TRBV27,CASSSDWMGRNTEAFF,TGTGCCAGCAGTTCGGACTGGATGGGTCGGAACACTGAAGCTTTCTTT
TRBJ1-3,.,.,TRBV6-6,CASSVGQGFSRNTIYF,TGTGCCAGCAGCGTGGGGCAGGGGTTTAGCCGGAACACCATATATTTT
TRBJ2-2,.,.,TRBV2,CASSGRGNTGELFF,TGTGCCAGCAGTGGTCGCGGGAACACCGGGGAGCTGTTTTTT
TRBJ1-2,TRBD1,.,TRBV5-4,CASSPDRGYGYTF,TGTGCCAGCAGCCCTGACAGGGGGTATGGCTACACCTTC
TRBJ2-3,.,once,TRBV5-6,CASSSGGRTDTQYF,TGTGCCAGCAGCTCGGGGGGCCGCACAGATACGCAGTATTTT
TRBJ1-1,TRBD1,.,TRBV2,CASRAGQGGTEAFF,TGTGCCAGCAGGGCTGGACAGGGAGGGACTGAAGCTTTCTTT
TRBJ1-5,TRBD1,few,TRBV6-5,CASSYTGGGQPQHF,TGTGCCAGCAGTTACACAGGGGGAGGACAGCCCCAGCATTTT
TRBJ2-7,TRBD1,.,TRBV6-5,CASSGWDSTYEQYF,TGTGCCAGCAGCGGATGGGACAGCACCTACGAGCAGTACTTC
TRBJ2-7,.,.,TRBV2,CASFGPPTYEQYF,TGTGCCAGCTTTGGCCCTCCAACCTACGAGCAGTACTTC
TRBJ2-6,.,.,TRBV30,CAWSLRGIRSGANVLTF,TGTGCCTGGAGCCTCCGCGGGATTCGGTCTGGGGCCAACGTCCTGACTTTC
TRBJ1-1,.,.,TRBV27,CASTNWGAEAFF,TGTGCCAGCACGAATTGGGGGGCTGAAGCTTTCTTT
TRBJ2-1,.,.,TRBV28,CASSFRAQEFF,TGTGCCAGCAGTTTTCGGGCACAGGAGTTCTTC
TRBJ2-7,TRBD2,.,TRBV30,CAWSAGLGNSYEQYF,TGTGCCTGGAGCGCAGGACTAGGGAACTCCTACGAGCAGTACTTC
TRBJ2-3,.,.,TRBV5-4,CASSLAKDTQYF,TGTGCCAGCAGCTTGGCCAAAGATACGCAGTATTTT
TRBJ2-7,TRBD2,.,TRBV19,CASSFGTSVTYEQYF,TGTGCCAGTAGTTTCGGGACTAGCGTCACCTACGAGCAGTACTTC
TRBJ2-7,.,.,TRBV4-1,CASSQEIGYEQYF,TGCGCCAGCAGCCAAGAAATCGGCTACGAGCAGTACTTC
TRBJ1-2,.,few,TRBV2,CASTNGGFDYGYTF,TGTGCCAGCACCAACGGAGGTTTTGACTATGGCTACACCTTC
TRBJ2-3,.,.,TRBV30,CALEGSTDTQYF,TGTGCCTTGGAGGGGTCCACAGATACGCAGTATTTT
TRBJ1-1,.,.,TRBV29-1,CSVEGGERAEAFF,TGCAGCGTTGAAGGGGGGGAGAGGGCTGAAGCTTTCTTT